This entry describes one T cell receptor (beta chain). V was cut by 0 bases and J by 10 bases, with 15 bases left in between. Germline V gives CDR1 MNHEY, CDR2 SVGEGT. The CDR3 spans 14 residues. This specimen belongs to a study of blood T cell repertoires in COVID-19. Turning to the study itself: Both acute and convalescent COVID-19 samples were obtained from the United States, Italy and Spain. In each case, the material was cDNA or gDNA derived from T cells, B-cell-depleted T cells, or PBMCs.

In the study's own analysis: Researchers report that nucleated cell counts were estimated from reference gene primer amplification. The repertoire was sequenced with immunoSEQ multiplex PCR; TCRdb's copy has only in-frame clones and lacks some. V, J and clone size are taken as reported in that table, and D and trimming were inferred from the DNA itself. The profile shows fewer than 400,000 clones, roughly 85% of them singletons. This chain connects TRBV6-2 or TRBV6-3 to TRBJ1-1; D uncertain. The clonotype originates from a woman aged 18-29 years with acute or convalescent COVID-19. Sequencing was done on a sample of peripheral blood. The CDR3 sequence: CASSYSSPSVGAFF. The CDR3 DNA follows: TGTGCCAGCAGTTACTCGTCTCCGTCAGTTGGAGCTTTCTTT.